Following are 11 T cell receptor beta chains from one sample sequenced in a study of T cells after yellow fever vaccination. TCRdb reprocessed the 5' RACE reads via MiXCR and lists one record per CDR3 protein. The table has around 230,000 distinct CDR3 sequences, 6% to 8% seen once; the top ten hold around 1.1%. This material consisted of CD4+ T cells sorted from PBMCs, taken on the day of the yellow fever booster vaccination. The receptors stem from a man younger than 45 who received the YFV17D yellow fever vaccine.

The V gene is TRBV5-4, the J gene TRBJ2-2; TRBD1 is a possible D gene (5 bases). Between the trimmed V and J ends, which lost 4 bases and 3 bases, there was a span of 10 bases. CDR3 length: 14 amino acids. Looked up from germline, CDR1 is SGHNT and CDR2 is YYREEE (reference sequence). The chain's CDR3 is CASSKDTYTGELFF. The CDR3, as DNA: TGTGCCAGCAGCAAGGACACTTACACCGGGGAGCTGTTTTTT.

This clonotype has a count of ten or more. This chain uses TRBV2 with TRBJ1-1; a weak D match, TRBD1 (6 bases). V lost 4 bases, J lost 4 bases, and 10 bases lay in between. CDR3 length: 13 amino acids. The germline CDR1 and CDR2 sequences are SNHLY and FYNNEI. CDR3 sequence: CASSGWGLTEAFF. The DNA for the CDR3 is TGTGCCAGCAGTGGGTGGGGGCTCACTGAAGCTTTCTTT. Filled out from reference TRBV2 and TRBJ1-1, the complete variable domain reads EPEVTQTPSHQVTQMGQEVILRCVPISNHLYFYWYRQILGQKVEFLVSFYNNEISEKSEIFDDQFSVERPDGSNFTLKIRSTKLEDSAMYFCASSGWGLTEAFFGQGTRLTVV.

This clonotype has at least ten counts. J is TRBJ2-1 and V is TRBV5-4; 7 nucleotides match TRBD2. Germline lookup yields CDR1 SGHNT and CDR2 YYREEE (reference sequence). After removal of 4 bases from V and 4 bases from J, the junction contained 14 bases not matched to a gene. This CDR3 has 17 residues. CDR3 bases: TGTGCCAGCAGCCGTATTGCCGGCGGGAGTAGGTACAATGAGCAGTTCTTC. It translates to CASSRIAGGSRYNEQFF.

This clonotype has just a few counts. The V gene is TRBV7-2, the J gene TRBJ2-3; 9 nucleotides line up with TRBD2. The ends lost 2 bases at V and 3 bases at J; junction bases unmatched: 9. The germline V gene encodes CDR1 SGHTA and CDR2 FQGNSA. This CDR3 is built from 17 residues. CDR3 sequence reads: CASSLKAGGPETDTQYF. The DNA for the CDR3 is TGTGCCAGCAGCTTAAAGGCGGGAGGGCCGGAGACAGATACGCAGTATTTT. The whole variable domain, filled in from reference TRBV7-2 and TRBJ2-3, reads GAGVSQSPSNKVTEKGKDVELRCDPISGHTALYWYRQSLGQGLEFLIYFQGNSAPDKSGLPSDRFSAERTGGSVSTLTIQRTQQEDSAVYLCASSLKAGGPETDTQYFGPGTRLTVL.

This clonotype was observed a few times. The chain recombines TRBV5-1 with TRBJ2-2; tentative D call: TRBD2 (6 bases). Germline CDR1 SGHRS, CDR2 YFSETQ. Trimming pared 4 bases from V and 6 bases from J, leaving 13 bases between. CDR3 size: 14 residues. The CDR3 here is CASSPDWGAGELFF. As DNA, the CDR3 is TGCGCCAGCAGCCCGGACTGGGGGGCCGGGGAGCTGTTTTTT.

This clonotype was seen a few times. The gene calls are TRBV20-1 and TRBJ2-1; possibly TRBD2 for D (5 bases). V shed 3 bases and J shed 5 bases, with 8 bases lying between them. CDR1 and CDR2 from the germline V gene are DFQATT and SNEGSKA (reference sequence). The CDR3 spans 12 residues. This chain's CDR3 is CSASGNNNEQFF. The CDR3 DNA reads TGCAGTGCTAGCGGGAATAACAATGAGCAGTTCTTC.

The V and J genes are TRBV20-1 and TRBJ2-1; D unresolved. V shed 3 bases and J shed 0 bases, with 9 bases lying between them. The CDR3 contains 14 residues. The germline V gene encodes CDR1 DFQATT and CDR2 SNEGSKA (reference sequence). In DNA form, the CDR3 reads TGCAGTGCTAGCTCGCCAAGCTCCTACAATGAGCAGTTCTTC. Amino acid sequence: CSASSPSSYNEQFF.

In this sample, this clonotype turned up a few times. The chain couples TRBV20-1 to TRBJ2-5; TRBD2 agrees at 7 bases. The CDR3 sequence is 14 residues long. The V segment lost 3 bases and the J segment 4 bases; nucleotides outside the gene matches: 8. Per the germline V gene, CDR1 is DFQATT and CDR2 is SNEGSKA (reference sequence). The chain's CDR3 is CSASWGGAGETQYF. The CDR3 nucleotides are TGCAGTGCTAGCTGGGGAGGGGCCGGAGAGACCCAGTACTTC.

There are a few counts of this clonotype. This chain uses TRBV5-1 with TRBJ2-7; D is possibly TRBD2 (5 bases). The CDR3 consists of 14 residues. V lost 3 bases to trimming and J lost 5 bases, with 15 bases between them. CDR1 SGHRS and CDR2 YFSETQ come from the germline V gene. CDR3 in DNA: TGCGCCAGCAGCTCGCGGGCCAGCCTCGACGAGCAGTACTTC. It is translated as CASSSRASLDEQYF.

This clonotype was picked up many times. This chain links TRBV5-1 with TRBJ2-1; 12 bases agree with TRBD2. This CDR3 is built from 20 residues. The V and J ends lost 0 bases and 0 bases, in that order; junction bases with no gene match: 10. Germline V CDR1 and CDR2: SGHRS, YFSETQ. The chain's CDR3 is CASSLAGATSGSRSYNEQFF. The CDR3 nucleotides are TGCGCCAGCAGCTTGGCAGGGGCGACTAGCGGGAGCCGCTCCTACAATGAGCAGTTCTTC. Complete variable domain (other parts from reference TRBV5-1 and TRBJ2-1): KAGVTQTPRYLIKTRGQQVTLSCSPISGHRSVSWYQQTPGQGLQFLFEYFSETQRNKGNFPGRFSGRQFSNSRSEMNVSTLELGDSALYLCASSLAGATSGSRSYNEQFFGPGTRLTVL.

The rearrangement links TRBV28 to TRBJ2-5; D might be TRBD1 (6 bases). The CDR3 length is 14 residues. Germline assignment: CDR1 MDHEN and CDR2 SYDVKM. The V end lost 7 bases, the J end lost 7 bases, and 19 bases lay between the germline ends. The CDR3 is CASTLQQGTGTQYF. Here the CDR3 DNA reads TGTGCCAGCACCCTCCAGCAGGGGACGGGGACCCAGTACTTC.